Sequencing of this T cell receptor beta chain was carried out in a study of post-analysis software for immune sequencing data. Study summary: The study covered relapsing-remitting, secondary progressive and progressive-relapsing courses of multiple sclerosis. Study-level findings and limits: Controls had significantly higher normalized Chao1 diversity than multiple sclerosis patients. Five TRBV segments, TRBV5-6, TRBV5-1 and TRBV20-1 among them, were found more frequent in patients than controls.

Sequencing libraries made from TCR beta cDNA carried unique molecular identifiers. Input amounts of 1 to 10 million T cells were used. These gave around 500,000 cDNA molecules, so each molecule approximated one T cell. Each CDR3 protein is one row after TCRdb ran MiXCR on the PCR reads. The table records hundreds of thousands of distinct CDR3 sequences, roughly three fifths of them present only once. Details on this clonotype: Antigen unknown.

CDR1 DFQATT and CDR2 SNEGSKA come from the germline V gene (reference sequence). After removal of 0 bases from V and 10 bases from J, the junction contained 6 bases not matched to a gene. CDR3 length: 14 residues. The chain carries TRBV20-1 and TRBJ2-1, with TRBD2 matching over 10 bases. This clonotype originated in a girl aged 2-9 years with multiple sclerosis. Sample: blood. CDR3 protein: CSAREGSSGREQFF. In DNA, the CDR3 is TGCAGTGCTAGAGAGGGGTCTAGCGGGAGAGAGCAGTTCTTC.